This T cell receptor (beta chain) originates from a study of T cell responses to AZD1222 COVID-19 vaccine. TCRdb's table, derived via immunoSEQ multiplex PCR, lists solely in-frame clones and lacks some. In the table there are some 100,000 clones, about 87% of which are singletons. Study results and limitations: In all cases, repertoires were sampled only after the peak T cell response. The number of AZD1222 recipients seropositive at baseline was only five to seven. A rise in Spike-specific TCR breadth and depth followed two AZD1222 doses.

As regards this clone: Its antigen remains unknown.

The CDR3 extends over 16 amino acids. The V gene end was trimmed by 4 bases and the J gene end by 6 bases; junction bases not matched to a gene: 12. From germline, CDR1 is SGDLS and CDR2 YYNGEE. The chain links TRBV9 to TRBJ1-2; 10 bases fit TRBD1. Sample: peripheral blood, taken 28 days after the second AZD1222 dose. This sequence originates from an adult who received the AZD1222 COVID-19 vaccine. The CDR3 loop is CASSPRTGGVINGYTF. The CDR3 nucleotides read TGTGCCAGCAGCCCCCGGACAGGGGGAGTAATAAATGGCTACACCTTC.